These T cell receptor beta chains were read from a single sample in a study of identical twins. TCRdb re-analysed the 5' RACE reads in MiXCR, keeping a single row per CDR3 protein. The sample has roughly 500,000 distinct CDR3 sequences; approximately 22% are singletons. These data are also associated with another study on T cells expressing NK-cell markers.

What was sequenced was CD4+ T cells sorted from blood. The receptors were sampled from a young woman in good health. Each CDR3 is given with its conserved first and last residue. A D gene is named only where the DNA matches it firmly. Some rows have no size entry. The others give once, few or many, or a class for an expanded clone.

j_call | d_call | clone_size | v_call | cdr3_nt | cdr3_aa
TRBJ1-1 | TRBD1 | . | TRBV18 | TGTGCCAGCTCAGGACGACAGGGTCAAGGGGCTGAAGCTTTCTTT | CASSGRQGQGAEAFF
TRBJ2-3 | TRBD2 | once | TRBV20-1 | TGCAGTGCCCGGGGACTAGCGGGGAACACAGATACGCAGTATTTT | CSARGLAGNTDTQYF
TRBJ2-5 | . | . | TRBV24-1 | TGTGCCACCAGTGATTCCGCCGGTCCGGCCGAGACCCAGTACTTC | CATSDSAGPAETQYF
TRBJ2-1 | . | . | TRBV6-1 | TGTGCCAGCAGGATGCAGCGTTTCCTCGAGCAGTTCTTC | CASRMQRFLEQFF
TRBJ2-1 | TRBD2 | few | TRBV5-1 | TGCGCCAGCAGCATCCCTAGCGGGAGTATCCATGAGCAGTTCTTC | CASSIPSGSIHEQFF
TRBJ2-7 | . | many | TRBV20-1 | TGCAGTGCTTCTGATAGCGGTACTTACGAGCAGTACTTC | CSASDSGTYEQYF
TRBJ2-7 | . | . | TRBV11-2 | TGTGCCAGCAGCCCCCACCAGGGGCAGTACTTC | CASSPHQGQYF
TRBJ2-1 | . | . | TRBV10-2 | TGCGCCAGCAGTGAGCTCGGCCCCCAGTCTCCCAATGAGCAGTTCTTC | CASSELGPQSPNEQFF
TRBJ2-3 | . | few | TRBV3-1 | TGTGCCAGCAGCCAAGACCGGGGGAGGCAGTATTTT | CASSQDRGRQYF
TRBJ1-3 | . | few | TRBV7-2 | TGTGCCAGCAGCTTAGAACTGGAGGACACCATATATTTT | CASSLELEDTIYF
TRBJ2-1 | TRBD1 | . | TRBV15 | TGTGCCACCAGCAGAGCCTGGACAGGGTCCAATGAGCAGTTCTTC | CATSRAWTGSNEQFF
TRBJ2-2 | . | few | TRBV12-3/TRBV12-4 | TGTGCCAGCAGGGTTTACACCGGGGAGCTGTTTTTT | CASRVYTGELFF
TRBJ1-1 | . | few | TRBV25-1 | TGTGCCAGCAGTGTGGGAGCCACGAACACTGAAGCTTTCTTT | CASSVGATNTEAFF
TRBJ2-1 | . | . | TRBV6-1 | TGTGCCAGCGGGACGACTGGCCCCTACAATGAGCAGTTCTTC | CASGTTGPYNEQFF
TRBJ2-1 | TRBD2 | few | TRBV20-1 | TGCAGTGCTAGAGCTCTAGCGGGAGGGGACAATGAGCAGTTCTTC | CSARALAGGDNEQFF
TRBJ2-7 | . | . | TRBV10-1 | TGCGCCAGCAGTGAGCTCTTCCAGGGAGAGTACGAGCAGTACTTC | CASSELFQGEYEQYF
TRBJ1-5 | TRBD1 | . | TRBV5-6 | TGTGCCAGCAGCCGCGGACAGGGCTTCAATCAGCCCCAGCATTTT | CASSRGQGFNQPQHF
TRBJ2-5 | TRBD2 | . | TRBV6-1 | TGTGCCAGCAAGGTGGCGGGGGACCAGGAGACCCAGTACTTC | CASKVAGDQETQYF
TRBJ1-1 | . | many | TRBV2 | TGTGCCAGCAGCCTACAACCCTCAGGGGAAACTGAAGCTTTCTTT | CASSLQPSGETEAFF
TRBJ2-1 | TRBD2 | many | TRBV10-3 | TGTGCCATCAGAATCGACCTAGCGGGAGGGTTGGGTGAGCAGTTCTTC | CAIRIDLAGGLGEQFF
TRBJ1-2 | TRBD1 | . | TRBV5-6 | TGTGCCAGCAGCTTGCCGGGACAGGGTCATGGCTACACCTTC | CASSLPGQGHGYTF
TRBJ2-3 | TRBD1 | many | TRBV29-1 | TGCAGCGTCTCTCGGCAGGGGGCAGATACGCAGTATTTT | CSVSRQGADTQYF
TRBJ1-1 | . | . | TRBV20-1 | TGCAGTGCTTCAGGGTACACTGAAGCTTTCTTT | CSASGYTEAFF
TRBJ2-1 | . | . | TRBV27 | TGTGCCAGCAGTGATGCGGGCCTATACAATGAGCAGTTCTTC | CASSDAGLYNEQFF
TRBJ2-7 | . | few | TRBV10-3 | TGTGCCATCAGTGAGTCCCCCAGGACACTATCCTACGAGCAGTACTTC | CAISESPRTLSYEQYF
TRBJ1-2 | . | . | TRBV20-1 | TGCAGTGCTACATATAACTATGGCTACACCTTC | CSATYNYGYTF
TRBJ1-2 | . | few | TRBV7-9 | TGTGCCAGCAGCCTTATGCATGGCTACACCTTC | CASSLMHGYTF
TRBJ2-7 | . | few | TRBV20-1 | TGCAGTGCTAGCACGTGGGGTCAGCAGTACTTC | CSASTWGQQYF
TRBJ2-5 | TRBD2 | . | TRBV9 | TGTGCCAGCAGCGTAGCGAGCGGGGGGTCGGAGACCCAGTACTTC | CASSVASGGSETQYF
TRBJ1-2 | . | . | TRBV5-1 | TGCGCCAGCAGCTTGGGCCCCGGGACCTATGGCTACACCTTC | CASSLGPGTYGYTF
TRBJ2-3 | TRBD2 | . | TRBV12-5 | TGTGCTAGTGGTGTTTTCAGACCGGGACTAGCTTCAGATACGCAGTATTTT | CASGVFRPGLASDTQYF
TRBJ2-7 | . | few | TRBV27 | TGTGCCAGCAGTTTATGGGCCGGGGGGCCCTACGAGCAGTACTTC | CASSLWAGGPYEQYF
TRBJ1-3 | . | . | TRBV5-5 | TGTGCCAGCAGCTTGGCCCTACAGAGAGGAAACACCATATATTTT | CASSLALQRGNTIYF
TRBJ2-3 | . | many | TRBV9 | TGTGCCAGCAGCGTAGGAGGGGTAGATACGCAGTATTTT | CASSVGGVDTQYF
TRBJ2-3 | . | few | TRBV5-1 | TGCGCCAGCAGTATGGGGACTAGCACAGATACGCAGTATTTT | CASSMGTSTDTQYF
TRBJ2-5 | TRBD2 | . | TRBV9 | TGTGCCAGCAGCCCTGGGGTAGCGGGAGGCATTCAAGAGACCCAGTACTTC | CASSPGVAGGIQETQYF
TRBJ1-5 | TRBD1 | few | TRBV2 | TGTGCCAGCGAGACAGGGGGAAATCAGCCCCAGCATTTT | CASETGGNQPQHF
TRBJ2-6 | . | . | TRBV6-1 | TGTGCCAGCAGTGAAGGTGCCTCTGGGGCCAACGTCCTGACTTTC | CASSEGASGANVLTF
TRBJ2-2 | . | few | TRBV20-1 | TGCAGTGCCCCTGGAGAAGCGAACGGGGAGCTGTTTTTT | CSAPGEANGELFF
TRBJ2-7 | . | . | TRBV5-6 | TGTGCCAGCAGCCGCTGGGCTGGGGACGAGCAGTACTTC | CASSRWAGDEQYF
TRBJ1-2 | . | few | TRBV4-2 | TGTGCCAGCAGCCCGGACCCCACATCCGACTATGGCTACACCTTC | CASSPDPTSDYGYTF